This is a list of T cell receptor beta chains from one sample in a study of memory CD4+ T cells and cytomegalovirus serostatus. Measured with immunoSEQ multiplex PCR; TCRdb has only the in-frame clones, and not every one. The table records some 27,000 clones, roughly 75% of them present only once. Sequenced material: memory CD4+ T cells from blood. These receptors came from an adult in good health and CMV-seronegative. Both conserved end residues are trimmed from each CDR3. D genes are given only for firm matches. Clone sizes are given selectively: once, few, many, or a class where the clone is expanded.

CDR3aa: AITGGSGNTIY
v_gene: TRBV10-3
j_gene: TRBJ1-3
abundance: -
d_gene: -

CDR3aa: ASNTGESTQY
v_gene: TRBV5-1
j_gene: TRBJ2-5
abundance: -
d_gene: TRBD1

CDR3aa: ASSSGRTYSGNTIY
v_gene: TRBV5-1
j_gene: TRBJ1-3
abundance: -
d_gene: -

CDR3aa: ASRLVGDRVEGDEQF
v_gene: TRBV12-2
j_gene: TRBJ2-1
abundance: -
d_gene: -

CDR3aa: SARKNEPQH
v_gene: TRBV20-1
j_gene: TRBJ1-5
abundance: -
d_gene: -

CDR3aa: ASSGRQTTT
v_gene: TRBV27
j_gene: TRBJ1-2
abundance: -
d_gene: -

CDR3aa: AISKATDTQY
v_gene: TRBV10-3
j_gene: TRBJ2-3
abundance: -
d_gene: -

CDR3aa: ASSFDPDRASAGELF
v_gene: TRBV11-2
j_gene: TRBJ2-2
abundance: -
d_gene: TRBD1

CDR3aa: ASSSRRYSGNTIY
v_gene: TRBV6-5
j_gene: TRBJ1-3
abundance: -
d_gene: -

CDR3aa: ASTPGRGNTIY
v_gene: TRBV19
j_gene: TRBJ1-3
abundance: -
d_gene: -

CDR3aa: ASSSARNEQF
v_gene: TRBV6-5
j_gene: TRBJ2-1
abundance: -
d_gene: -

CDR3aa: ASSPGDRETQY
v_gene: TRBV5-1
j_gene: TRBJ2-5
abundance: few
d_gene: -

CDR3aa: ASSKQGNGYT
v_gene: TRBV21-1
j_gene: TRBJ1-2
abundance: -
d_gene: -